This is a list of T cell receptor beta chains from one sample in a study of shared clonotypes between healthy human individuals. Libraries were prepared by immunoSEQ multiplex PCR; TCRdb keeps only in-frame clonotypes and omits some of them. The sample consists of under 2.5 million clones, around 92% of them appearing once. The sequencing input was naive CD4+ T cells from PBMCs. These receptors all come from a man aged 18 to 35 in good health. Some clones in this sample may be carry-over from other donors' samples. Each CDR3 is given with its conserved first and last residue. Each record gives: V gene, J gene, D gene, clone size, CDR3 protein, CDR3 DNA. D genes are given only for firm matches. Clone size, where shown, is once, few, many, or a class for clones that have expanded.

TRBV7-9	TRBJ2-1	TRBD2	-	CASSFAGGGEQFF	TGTGCCAGCAGCTTCGCGGGAGGGGGTGAGCAGTTCTTC
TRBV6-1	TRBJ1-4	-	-	CASSDGRQNEKLFF	TGTGCCAGCAGTGACGGGAGGCAGAATGAAAAACTGTTTTTT
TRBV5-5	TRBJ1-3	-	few	CASRRIGGNTIYF	TGTGCCAGCAGACGAATAGGGGGAAACACCATATATTTT
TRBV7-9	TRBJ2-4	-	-	CASSAPGLGNIQYF	TGTGCCAGCAGCGCCCCGGGGTTGGGAAACATTCAGTACTTC
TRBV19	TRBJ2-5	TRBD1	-	CASSIQGVLETQYF	TGTGCCAGTAGTATACAGGGGGTCTTAGAGACCCAGTACTTC
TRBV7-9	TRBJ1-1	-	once	CASSLSRNTEAFF	TGTGCCAGCAGCTTGAGTCGGAACACTGAAGCTTTCTTT
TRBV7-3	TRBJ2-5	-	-	CASSPVGGRIGETQYF	TGTGCCAGCAGCCCAGTAGGGGGGCGAATCGGGGAGACCCAGTACTTC
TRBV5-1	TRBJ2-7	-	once	CASSLAVWGDSYEQYF	TGCGCCAGCAGCTTGGCCGTCTGGGGGGATTCCTACGAGCAGTACTTC
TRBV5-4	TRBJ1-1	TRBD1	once	CASSLPGGGTEAFF	TGTGCCAGCAGCTTACCAGGGGGCGGGACTGAAGCTTTCTTT
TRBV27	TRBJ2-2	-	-	CATRGFGELFF	TGTGCCACCAGGGGTTTTGGGGAGCTGTTTTTT
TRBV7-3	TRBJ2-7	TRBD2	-	CASSLNSGSYEQYF	TGTGCCAGCAGCTTAAATAGCGGGAGCTACGAGCAGTACTTC
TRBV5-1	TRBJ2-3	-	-	CASSLNRPTDTQYF	TGCGCCAGCAGCTTGAACCGGCCGACAGATACGCAGTATTTT
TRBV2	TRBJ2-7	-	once	CASSGGGEWQYF	TGTGCCAGCAGTGGGGGCGGGGAGTGGCAGTACTTC
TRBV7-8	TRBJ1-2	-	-	CASSLAGGLGYGYTF	TGTGCCAGCAGCTTAGCAGGAGGATTGGGCTATGGCTACACCTTC
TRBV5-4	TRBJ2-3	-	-	CASSLGSGTSTDTQYF	TGTGCCAGCAGCTTGGGTAGCGGAACTAGCACAGATACGCAGTATTTT
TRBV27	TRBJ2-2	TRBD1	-	CASRVTGAHTGELFF	TGTGCCAGCAGGGTGACAGGGGCTCATACCGGGGAGCTGTTTTTT
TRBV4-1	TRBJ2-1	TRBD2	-	CASSQVGSTTSTRFF	TGCGCCAGCAGCCAAGTCGGAAGTACGACTAGCACCCGGTTCTTC
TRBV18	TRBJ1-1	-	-	CASSRFGLMNTEAFF	TGTGCCAGCTCACGTTTTGGGCTCATGAACACTGAAGCTTTCTTT
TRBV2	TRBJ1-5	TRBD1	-	CASSGTGGNQPQHF	TGTGCCAGCTCCGGGACAGGGGGGAATCAGCCCCAGCATTTT
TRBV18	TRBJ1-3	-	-	CASSPILQVPLSGNTIYF	TGTGCCAGCTCGCCCATCTTACAGGTCCCCCTCTCTGGAAACACCATATATTTT
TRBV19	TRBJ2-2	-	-	CASSIIRMAGELFF	TGTGCCAGTAGTATCATAAGAATGGCCGGGGAGCTGTTTTTT
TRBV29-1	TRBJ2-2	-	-	CSVLTITGELFF	TGCAGCGTTTTAACGATTACCGGGGAGCTGTTTTTT
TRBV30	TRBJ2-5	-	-	CAWSVMGQETQYF	TGTGCCTGGAGTGTTATGGGGCAAGAGACCCAGTACTTC
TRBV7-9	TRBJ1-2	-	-	CASSLILGENYGYTF	TGTGCCAGCAGCTTAATCTTGGGAGAAAACTATGGCTACACCTTC
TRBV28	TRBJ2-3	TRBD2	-	CASSSVGRAGDTQYF	TGTGCCAGCAGTTCTGTCGGGAGGGCTGGGGATACGCAGTATTTT
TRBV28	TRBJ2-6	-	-	CASSSYRTSTHSGANVLTF	TGTGCCAGCAGTTCATACAGGACCTCTACCCACTCTGGGGCCAACGTCCTGACTTTC